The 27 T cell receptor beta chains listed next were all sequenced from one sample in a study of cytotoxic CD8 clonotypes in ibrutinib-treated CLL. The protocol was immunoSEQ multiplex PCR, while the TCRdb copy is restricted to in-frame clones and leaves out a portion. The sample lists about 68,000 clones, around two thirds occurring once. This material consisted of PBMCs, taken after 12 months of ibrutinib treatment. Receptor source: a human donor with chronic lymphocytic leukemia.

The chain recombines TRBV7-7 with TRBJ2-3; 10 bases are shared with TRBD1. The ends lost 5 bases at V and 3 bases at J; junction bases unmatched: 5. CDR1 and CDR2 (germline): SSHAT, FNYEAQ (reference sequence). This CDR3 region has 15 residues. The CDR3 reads CASSPGTGETDTQYF. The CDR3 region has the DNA TGTGCCAGCAGCCCCGGGACAGGGGAAACAGATACGCAGTATTTT.

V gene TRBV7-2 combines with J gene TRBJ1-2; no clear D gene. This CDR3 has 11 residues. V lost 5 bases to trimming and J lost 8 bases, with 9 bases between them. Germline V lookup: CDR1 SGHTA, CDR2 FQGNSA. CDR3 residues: CASSIEWGYTF. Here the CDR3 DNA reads TGTGCCAGCAGCATAGAGTGGGGCTACACCTTC.

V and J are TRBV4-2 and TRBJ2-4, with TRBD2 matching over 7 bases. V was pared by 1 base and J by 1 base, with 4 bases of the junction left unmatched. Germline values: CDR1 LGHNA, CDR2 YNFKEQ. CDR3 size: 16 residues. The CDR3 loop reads CASSQGGRGAKNIQYF. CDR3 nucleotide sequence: TGTGCCAGCAGCCAAGGGGGGAGGGGTGCCAAAAACATTCAGTACTTC.

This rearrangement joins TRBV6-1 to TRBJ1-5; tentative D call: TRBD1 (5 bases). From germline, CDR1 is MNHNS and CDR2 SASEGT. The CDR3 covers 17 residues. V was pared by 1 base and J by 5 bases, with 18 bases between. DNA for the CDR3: TGTGCCAGCAGTGAAGACAGGAGGTGGCGATTGGATCAGCCCCAGCATTTT. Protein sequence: CASSEDRRWRLDQPQHF.

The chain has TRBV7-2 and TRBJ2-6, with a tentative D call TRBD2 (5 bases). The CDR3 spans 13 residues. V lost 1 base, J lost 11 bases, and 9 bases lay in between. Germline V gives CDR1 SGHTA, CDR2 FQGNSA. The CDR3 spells CASSLEPEDVLTF. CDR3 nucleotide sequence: TGTGCCAGCAGCTTAGAGCCGGAGGACGTCCTGACTTTC.

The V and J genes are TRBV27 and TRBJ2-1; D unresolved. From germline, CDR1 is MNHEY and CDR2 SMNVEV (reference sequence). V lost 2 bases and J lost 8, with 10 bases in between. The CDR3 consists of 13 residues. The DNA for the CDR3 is TGTGCCAGCAGTTTACGGGCCTGGGATGAGCAGTTCTTC. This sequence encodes CASSLRAWDEQFF.

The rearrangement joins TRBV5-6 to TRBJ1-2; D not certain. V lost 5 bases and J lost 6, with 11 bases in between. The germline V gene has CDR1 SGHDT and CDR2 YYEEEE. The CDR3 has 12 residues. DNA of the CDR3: TGTGCCAGCAGAGGAATAGGTGATGGCTACACCTTC. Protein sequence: CASRGIGDGYTF.

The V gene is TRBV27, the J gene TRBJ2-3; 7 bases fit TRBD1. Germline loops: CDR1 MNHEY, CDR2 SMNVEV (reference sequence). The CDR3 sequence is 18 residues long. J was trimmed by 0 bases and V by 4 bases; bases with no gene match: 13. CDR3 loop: CASSSLLGTVISTDTQYF. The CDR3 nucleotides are TGTGCCAGCAGTTCCCTCCTCGGGACAGTGATTAGCACAGATACGCAGTATTTT.

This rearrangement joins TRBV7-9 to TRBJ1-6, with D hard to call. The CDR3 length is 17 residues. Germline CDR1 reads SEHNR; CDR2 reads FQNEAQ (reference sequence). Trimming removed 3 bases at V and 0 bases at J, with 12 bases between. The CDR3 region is CASSFRQTSSYNSPLHF. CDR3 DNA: TGTGCCAGCAGCTTCCGACAAACGAGCTCCTATAATTCACCCCTCCACTTT.

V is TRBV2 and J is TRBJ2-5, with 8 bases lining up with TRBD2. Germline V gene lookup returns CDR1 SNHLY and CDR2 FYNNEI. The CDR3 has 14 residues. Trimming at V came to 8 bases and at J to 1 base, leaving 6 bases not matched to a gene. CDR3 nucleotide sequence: TGTGCCAGCTGTCGGGGGGGGATCCAAGAGACCCAGTACTTC. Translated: CASCRGGIQETQYF.

The CDR3 DNA follows: TGTGCCAGCAGTAGACCCGGGACAGGGATTTACGAGCAGTACTTC. Encoded protein: CASSRPGTGIYEQYF. This chain connects TRBV6-1 to TRBJ2-7; TRBD1 agrees at 9 bases. The CDR3 contains 15 residues. The germline CDR1 and CDR2 sequences are MNHNS and SASEGT. The V and J ends lost 5 bases and 4 bases, in that order; junction bases with no gene match: 9.

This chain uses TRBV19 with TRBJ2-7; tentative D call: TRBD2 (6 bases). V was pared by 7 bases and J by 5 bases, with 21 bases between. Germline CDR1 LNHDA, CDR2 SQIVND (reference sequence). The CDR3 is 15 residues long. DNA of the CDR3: TGTGCCAGTACCGTGGGGGGACGGGGAGACGACGAGCAGTACTTC. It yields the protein CASTVGGRGDDEQYF.

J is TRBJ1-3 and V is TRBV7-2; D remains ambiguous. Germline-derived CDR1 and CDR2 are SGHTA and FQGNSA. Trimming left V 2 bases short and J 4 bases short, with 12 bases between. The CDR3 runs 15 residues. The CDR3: CASSLSSGVGNTIYF. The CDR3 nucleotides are TGTGCCAGCAGCTTAAGTTCTGGGGTAGGAAACACCATATATTTT. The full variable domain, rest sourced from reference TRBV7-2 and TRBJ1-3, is GAGVSQSPSNKVTEKGKDVELRCDPISGHTALYWYRQSLGQGLEFLIYFQGNSAPDKSGLPSDRFSAERTGGSVSTLTIQRTQQEDSAVYLCASSLSSGVGNTIYFGEGSWLTVV.

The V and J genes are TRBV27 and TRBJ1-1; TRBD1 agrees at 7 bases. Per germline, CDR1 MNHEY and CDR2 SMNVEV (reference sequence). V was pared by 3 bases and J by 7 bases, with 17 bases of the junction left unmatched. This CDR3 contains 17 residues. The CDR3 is CASSLVSINRGDGEAFF. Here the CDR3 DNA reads TGTGCCAGCAGTTTGGTATCGATAAACAGGGGCGACGGTGAAGCTTTCTTT.

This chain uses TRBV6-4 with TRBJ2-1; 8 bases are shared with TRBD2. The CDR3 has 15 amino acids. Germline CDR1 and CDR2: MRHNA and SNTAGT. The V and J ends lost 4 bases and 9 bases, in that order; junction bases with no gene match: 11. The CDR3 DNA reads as TGTGCCAGCAGTGTCATAGCGGGGAGGCGGAGTGAGCAGTTCTTC. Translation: CASSVIAGRRSEQFF.

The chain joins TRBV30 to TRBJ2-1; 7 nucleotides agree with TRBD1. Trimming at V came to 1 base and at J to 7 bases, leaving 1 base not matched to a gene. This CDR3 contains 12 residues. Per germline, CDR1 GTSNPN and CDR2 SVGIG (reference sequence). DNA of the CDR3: TGTGCCTGGAGTGGCAGGGGGAATGAGCAGTTCTTC. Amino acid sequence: CAWSGRGNEQFF.

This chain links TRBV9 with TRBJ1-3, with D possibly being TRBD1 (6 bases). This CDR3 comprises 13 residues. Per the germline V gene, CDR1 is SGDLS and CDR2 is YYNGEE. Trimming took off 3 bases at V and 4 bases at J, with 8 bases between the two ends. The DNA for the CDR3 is TGTGCCAGCAGCGGACAGGAAGGAAACACCATATATTTT. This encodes CASSGQEGNTIYF.

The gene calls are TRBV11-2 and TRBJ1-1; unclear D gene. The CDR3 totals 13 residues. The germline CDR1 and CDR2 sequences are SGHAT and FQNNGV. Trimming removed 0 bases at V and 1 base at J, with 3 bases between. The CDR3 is CASSLERNTEAFF. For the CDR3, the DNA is TGTGCCAGCAGCTTAGAGAGGAACACTGAAGCTTTCTTT.

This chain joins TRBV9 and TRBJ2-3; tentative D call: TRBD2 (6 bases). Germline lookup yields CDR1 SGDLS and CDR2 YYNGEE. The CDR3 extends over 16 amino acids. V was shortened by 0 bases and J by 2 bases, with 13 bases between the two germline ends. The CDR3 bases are TGTGCCAGCAGCGTAGGGCCTAGCGACCTCACAGATACGCAGTATTTT. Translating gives CASSVGPSDLTDTQYF.

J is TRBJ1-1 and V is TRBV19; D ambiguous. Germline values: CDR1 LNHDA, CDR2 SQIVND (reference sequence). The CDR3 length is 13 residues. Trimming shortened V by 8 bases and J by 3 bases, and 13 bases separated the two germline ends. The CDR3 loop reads CASGPRRDTEAFF. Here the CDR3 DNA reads TGTGCCAGTGGCCCAAGGAGGGACACTGAAGCTTTCTTT.

DNA of the CDR3: TGTGCCAGCAGCGACTGGGGCAGACAAGAGACCCAGTACTTC. Its protein product is CASSDWGRQETQYF. The gene calls are TRBV7-2 and TRBJ2-5, with D possibly being TRBD1 (5 bases). CDR1 is SGHTA, CDR2 FQGNSA, per germline. V was cut by 5 bases and J by 2 bases, with 12 bases left in between. CDR3 length: 14 residues.

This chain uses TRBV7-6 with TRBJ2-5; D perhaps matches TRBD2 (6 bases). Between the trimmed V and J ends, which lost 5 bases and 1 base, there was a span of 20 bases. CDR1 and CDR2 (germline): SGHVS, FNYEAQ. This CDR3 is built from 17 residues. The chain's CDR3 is CASSLAPPGTVQETQYF. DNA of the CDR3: TGTGCCAGCAGCCTCGCCCCACCCGGGACTGTCCAAGAGACCCAGTACTTC.

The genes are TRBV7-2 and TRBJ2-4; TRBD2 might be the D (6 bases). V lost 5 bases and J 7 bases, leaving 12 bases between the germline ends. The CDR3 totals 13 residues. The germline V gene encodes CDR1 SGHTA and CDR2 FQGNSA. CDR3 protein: CASSLPGGNIQYF. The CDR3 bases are TGTGCCAGCAGCCTGCCCGGAGGGAACATTCAGTACTTC.

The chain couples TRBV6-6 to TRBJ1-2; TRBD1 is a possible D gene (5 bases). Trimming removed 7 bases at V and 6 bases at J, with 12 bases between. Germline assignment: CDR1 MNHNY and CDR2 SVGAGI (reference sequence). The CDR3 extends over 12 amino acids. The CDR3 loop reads CASMAEQDGYTF. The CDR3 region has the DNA TGTGCCAGCATGGCCGAACAGGATGGCTACACCTTC.

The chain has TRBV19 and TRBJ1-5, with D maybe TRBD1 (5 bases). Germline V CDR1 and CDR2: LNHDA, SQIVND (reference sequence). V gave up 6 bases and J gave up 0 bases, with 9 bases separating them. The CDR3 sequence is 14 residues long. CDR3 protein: CASRRDLSNQPQHF. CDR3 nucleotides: TGTGCCAGTAGAAGGGACCTTAGCAATCAGCCCCAGCATTTT. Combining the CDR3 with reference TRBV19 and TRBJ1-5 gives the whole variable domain DGGITQSPKYLFRKEGQNVTLSCEQNLNHDAMYWYRQDPGQGLRLIYYSQIVNDFQKGDIAEGYSVSREKKESFPLTVTSAQKNPTAFYLCASRRDLSNQPQHFGDGTRLSIL.

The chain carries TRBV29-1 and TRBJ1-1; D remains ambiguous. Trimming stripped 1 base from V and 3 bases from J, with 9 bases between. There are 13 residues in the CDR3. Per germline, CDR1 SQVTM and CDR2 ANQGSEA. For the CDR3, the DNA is TGCAGCGTTGAAGTCGGACTCTACACTGAAGCTTTCTTT. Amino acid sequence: CSVEVGLYTEAFF.

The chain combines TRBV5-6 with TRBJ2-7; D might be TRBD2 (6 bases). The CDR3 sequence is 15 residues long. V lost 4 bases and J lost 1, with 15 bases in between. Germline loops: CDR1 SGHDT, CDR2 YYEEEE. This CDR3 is CASSLRSGQSYEQYF. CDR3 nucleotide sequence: TGTGCCAGCAGCCTCCGGAGCGGGCAATCCTACGAGCAGTACTTC.